This T cell receptor beta chain was profiled in a study of PD-1 blockade in classical Hodgkin lymphoma. Study-level results: Significant TCR diversity gains by C4D1 occurred in CD4+ but not CD8+ cells. Still unresolved is the cause of the repertoire differences, which may be disease activity or prior therapy.

Concerning this clone: Its antigen is currently unknown.

With no exception, relapse followed autologous stem cell transplantation in all patients, and brentuximab vedotin exposure varied. Using immunoSEQ multiplex PCR, the repertoire was profiled, and TCRdb retains in-frame clones only, with some absent. This table has 40,000 or so clones, roughly 73% appearing once. The source was peripheral blood mononuclear cells (PBMCs), collected at baseline. The origin of this receptor is a human donor with classical Hodgkin lymphoma.

The CDR3 DNA reads as TGCGCCAGCAGCTTGGCCTCGGGGGCCTTGAATACGCAGTATTTT. Protein: CASSLASGALNTQYF. The rearrangement links TRBV5-1 to TRBJ2-3; D is possibly TRBD1 or TRBD2 (6 bases each). Germline V gene lookup returns CDR1 SGHRS and CDR2 YFSETQ. The CDR3 totals 15 residues. Trimming stripped 0 bases from V and 7 bases from J, with 15 bases between.